Listed here are 32 T cell receptor beta chains from one sample, sequenced in a study of cytomegalovirus exposure and HLA in healthy donors. PCR employed 60 Vbeta and 13 Jbeta primers. This table comes from immunoSEQ multiplex PCR, and its TCRdb copy is limited to in-frame clones, with some not included. Of around 78,000 clones listed, 60% to 70% are singletons. The material sequenced was PBMCs. These receptors originate from a man under 40 in good health and CMV-seropositive.

The J gene is TRBJ2-5, the V gene TRBV7-9; TRBD1 aligns across 12 bases. Trimming took 6 bases from V and 5 from J; bases not matched to a gene: 7. This CDR3 region has 15 residues. Per germline, CDR1 SEHNR and CDR2 FQNEAQ (reference sequence). The CDR3 sequence is CASSPRDRGLETQYF. DNA of the CDR3: TGTGCCAGCAGTCCCCGGGACAGGGGGCTGGAGACCCAGTACTTC.

The V and J genes are TRBV6-1 and TRBJ2-5; TRBD2 might be the D (5 bases). The CDR3 totals 14 residues. V shed 2 bases and J shed 5 bases, with 12 bases lying between them. The V gene's germline CDR1 is MNHNS and CDR2 SASEGT. The CDR3 DNA reads TGTGCCAGCAGTGAATCGCTAGCACAGGAGACCCAGTACTTC. The encoded protein is CASSESLAQETQYF.

The CDR3 nucleotides are TGTGCCAGCAGCCTCAGAAACCCCCGGTGGGAGCATGAAGCTTTCTTT. Translating it yields CASSLRNPRWEHEAFF. The J gene is TRBJ1-1, the V gene TRBV27; D not certain. The germline V and J ends were trimmed by 6 bases and 7 bases, with 24 bases remaining between them. There are 16 residues in the CDR3. CDR1 is MNHEY and CDR2 is SMNVEV in the germline V gene (reference sequence).

This chain connects TRBV15 to TRBJ1-4, with 11 bases fitting TRBD1. V shed 9 bases, J shed 12 bases, and the junction held 6 bases outside the gene matches. The CDR3 consists of 12 residues. CDR1 and CDR2 (germline): LNHNV, YYDKDF (reference sequence). CDR3 bases: TGTGCCACGGGACAGGGGGAGGTAGAACTGTTTTTT. This translates into CATGQGEVELFF.

J is TRBJ1-2 and V is TRBV6-1; D is undetermined. Germline CDR1 MNHNS, CDR2 SASEGT. Trimming stripped 1 base from V and 3 bases from J, with 6 bases between. CDR3 length: 13 amino acids. The CDR3 DNA follows: TGTGCCAGCAGTGAAGACCCAGACTATGGCTACACCTTC. Its translation: CASSEDPDYGYTF.

J is TRBJ1-1 and V is TRBV29-1; 7 bases agree with TRBD1. The CDR3 extends over 14 amino acids. Germline CDR1 and CDR2: SQVTM and ANQGSEA. The V and J ends lost 2 bases and 2 bases, in that order; junction bases with no gene match: 5. The CDR3 nucleotides read TGCAGCGTTGAACAGGGGGGAAAAAACACTGAAGCTTTCTTT. Translating it yields CSVEQGGKNTEAFF.

This clone has a handful of counts. This sequence joins TRBV18 and TRBJ2-1, with 11 bases aligning to TRBD1. Germline V gives CDR1 KGHSH, CDR2 LQKENI. The CDR3 totals 17 residues. V lost 0 bases, J lost 7 bases, and 8 bases stayed unmatched. In DNA, the CDR3 is TGTGCCAGCTCACCACCTAGGACAGGGGGCGTTTTTAATGAGCAGTTCTTC. Its protein is CASSPPRTGGVFNEQFF.

The chain links TRBV28 to TRBJ1-4; 10 bases align to TRBD1. Losses at the gene ends were 6 bases for V and 11 bases for J; bases not matched to a gene: 15. The CDR3 spans 16 residues. CDR1 is MDHEN and CDR2 is SYDVKM in the germline V gene. CDR3 DNA sequence: TGTGCCAGCAGCCCTCCCGGGGGGACAGGGGCAGGGAAACTGTTTTTT. Translating it yields CASSPPGGTGAGKLFF.

This clone turned up a few times. The chain recombines TRBV6-6 with TRBJ2-5; 9 bases agree with TRBD2. This CDR3 has 15 amino acids. Germline trimming cut 2 bases from V and 1 base from J; bases unmatched to any gene: 2. Germline CDR1 and CDR2: MNHNY and SVGAGI (reference sequence). CDR3 sequence reads: CASSYVRGGQETQYF. The CDR3 DNA reads TGTGCCAGCAGTTACGTGCGGGGGGGCCAAGAGACCCAGTACTTC.

V is TRBV5-5 and J is TRBJ1-1; 11 positions match TRBD1. The germline CDR1 and CDR2 sequences are SGHKS and YYEKEE (reference sequence). The CDR3 length is 13 residues. V dropped 4 bases and J dropped 11; count of bases not matched to a gene: 7. For the CDR3, the DNA is TGTGCCAGCAGCGAAGGACAGGGGGCAAGGGCTTTCTTT. This gives the protein CASSEGQGARAFF.

The table lists this clone with a count of one. V usage is TRBV4-2 and J usage is TRBJ2-2; the match to TRBD2 covers 12 bases. This CDR3 region has 16 residues. J lost 1 base, V lost 4 bases, and 1 base had no gene match. Germline CDR1 is LGHNA and CDR2 is YNFKEQ. The CDR3 bases are TGTGCCAGCAGCCCGGGACTAGCGGGGAACACCGGGGAGCTGTTTTTT. Amino acid sequence: CASSPGLAGNTGELFF.

This chain uses TRBV18 with TRBJ1-1, with D unresolved. The CDR3 consists of 12 residues. Trimming took off 4 bases at V and 4 bases at J, with 7 bases between the two ends. Per the germline V gene, CDR1 is KGHSH and CDR2 is LQKENI. The CDR3, as DNA: TGTGCCAGCTCACAAGACACCACTGAAGCTTTCTTT. As protein: CASSQDTTEAFF.

V gene TRBV4-2 combines with J gene TRBJ2-3; weak D call: TRBD2 (6 bases). The CDR3 has 14 residues. V dropped 2 bases and J dropped 3 bases, with 9 bases sitting between them. The germline V gene encodes CDR1 LGHNA and CDR2 YNFKEQ. CDR3: CASSQPRGTDTQYF. As DNA, the CDR3 is TGTGCCAGCAGCCAACCGCGGGGTACAGATACGCAGTATTTT.

This chain joins TRBV29-1 and TRBJ1-2; D not certain. The germline gives CDR1 SQVTM, CDR2 ANQGSEA. This CDR3 is 11 amino acids long. V lost 7 bases and J 8 bases, leaving 14 bases between the germline ends. This chain's CDR3 is CSGLEGNGYTF. CDR3 sequence (DNA): TGCAGCGGATTGGAGGGTAACGGCTACACCTTC.

V gene TRBV19 combines with J gene TRBJ1-2; TRBD1 might be the D (6 bases). V dropped 7 bases and J dropped 2 bases, with 11 bases sitting between them. The germline V gene encodes CDR1 LNHDA and CDR2 SQIVND (reference sequence). This CDR3 region has 13 residues. The CDR3 bases are TGTGCCAGTACGGAACAGGGAAACTATGGCTACACCTTC. This codes for CASTEQGNYGYTF.

This clone was seen only a few times. V and J are TRBV15 and TRBJ2-3; 7 bases map to TRBD2. Germline CDR1 LNHNV, CDR2 YYDKDF (reference sequence). The CDR3 covers 15 residues. V trimming: 6 bases; J trimming: 2 bases; junction bases outside the gene matches: 8. For the CDR3, the DNA is TGTGCCACCAGGGGAGCGGGGTCTTACACAGATACGCAGTATTTT. Protein sequence: CATRGAGSYTDTQYF.

The chain recombines TRBV9 with TRBJ2-1, with a tentative D call TRBD1 (5 bases). The CDR3 has 17 residues. Deletions cut 3 bases from V and 1 base from J, with 17 bases between. CDR1 is SGDLS, CDR2 YYNGEE, per germline. This CDR3 reads CASSGARVGSSYNEQFF. CDR3 nucleotides: TGTGCCAGCAGCGGAGCCAGGGTAGGGTCGTCCTACAATGAGCAGTTCTTC.

This clone was counted only a few times. V and J are TRBV7-6 and TRBJ1-2; perhaps TRBD1 as D (6 bases). The germline gives CDR1 SGHVS, CDR2 FNYEAQ. This CDR3 contains 14 residues. V was pared by 1 base and J by 8 bases, with 14 bases between. The CDR3 spells CASSLVAGAEGYTF. CDR3 coding DNA: TGTGCCAGCAGCTTAGTGGCGGGGGCGGAAGGCTACACCTTC.

The V and J genes are TRBV4-2 and TRBJ2-3, with D possibly TRBD2 on 6 matching bases. Germline CDR1 is LGHNA and CDR2 is YNFKEQ. Trimming left V 4 bases short and J 4 bases short, with 15 bases between. The CDR3 runs to 15 residues. The CDR3: CASSPLGGGPDTQYF. In DNA form, the CDR3 reads TGTGCCAGCAGCCCATTGGGAGGCGGACCAGATACGCAGTATTTT.

The chain links TRBV30 to TRBJ2-3; D is ambiguous. Germline-derived CDR1 and CDR2 are GTSNPN and SVGIG (reference sequence). The CDR3 has 13 amino acids. The germline V and J ends were trimmed by 3 bases and 0 bases, with 7 bases remaining between them. The CDR3 loop reads CAWRVASTDTQYF. CDR3 bases: TGTGCCTGGAGAGTGGCTAGCACAGATACGCAGTATTTT.

The chain recombines TRBV6-5 with TRBJ2-1, with D tentatively TRBD1 (6 bases). The germline CDR1 and CDR2 sequences are MNHEY and SVGAGI. V was clipped by 6 bases and J by 0 bases, with 9 bases between them. The CDR3 runs to 14 residues. CDR3 nucleotides: TGTGCCAGCAGGAGGGGGAGCTCCTACAATGAGCAGTTCTTC. This codes for CASRRGSSYNEQFF.

This clone was seen once. This chain joins TRBV7-9 and TRBJ2-3; D call uncertain. The CDR3 is 13 amino acids. Trimming pared 5 bases from V and 4 bases from J, leaving 10 bases between. CDR1 SEHNR and CDR2 FQNEAQ come from the germline V gene (reference sequence). This CDR3 reads CASSPERPDTQYF. In nucleotides, the CDR3 is TGTGCCAGCAGCCCAGAGCGCCCAGATACGCAGTATTTT.

This clone is labeled as medium-sized (0.01 to 0.1%). The rearrangement uses TRBV27 and TRBJ1-1; D call uncertain. V lost 6 bases and J lost 4, with 15 bases in between. This CDR3 is 14 amino acids long. Germline V gives CDR1 MNHEY, CDR2 SMNVEV (reference sequence). The CDR3 protein is CASSLTNTGTEAFF. The CDR3 DNA is TGTGCCAGCAGCCTTACAAACACGGGCACTGAAGCTTTCTTT.

This chain connects TRBV28 to TRBJ2-1, with TRBD2 matching 11 bases. J gave up 4 bases and V 5 bases, and 4 bases lay outside the gene matches. This CDR3 spans 15 amino acids. CDR1 is MDHEN, CDR2 SYDVKM, per germline. The CDR3 DNA sequence: TGTGCCAGCAGTACCGGGACTAGCGGTTACAATGAGCAGTTCTTC. Its protein is CASSTGTSGYNEQFF.

The chain links TRBV27 to TRBJ2-2, with D hard to call. Germline V CDR1 and CDR2: MNHEY, SMNVEV (reference sequence). The V end was cut by 3 bases, the J end by 4 bases, with 9 bases between. The CDR3 sequence is 14 residues long. CDR3 sequence: CASSFRQFTGELFF. CDR3 DNA sequence: TGTGCCAGCAGTTTCAGACAATTCACCGGGGAGCTGTTTTTT.

Written as DNA, the CDR3 is TGTGCCAGCAGTTTCGAAGCGGGGGCAGATACGCAGTATTTT. Its protein product is CASSFEAGADTQYF. The chain carries TRBV28 and TRBJ2-3; 8 bases line up with TRBD2. The CDR3 runs 14 residues. The germline gives CDR1 MDHEN, CDR2 SYDVKM. V dropped 3 bases and J dropped 4; count of bases not matched to a gene: 3.

This chain links TRBV2 with TRBJ2-1; 12 bases are a match to TRBD2. Germline V gene lookup returns CDR1 SNHLY and CDR2 FYNNEI. The CDR3 is 17 amino acids. With V trimmed by 5 bases and J by 8 bases, 13 bases remained unmatched. CDR3 loop: CASSPLAGGPLVDEQFF. The DNA for the CDR3 is TGTGCCAGCAGTCCGCTAGCGGGAGGGCCTCTGGTCGATGAGCAGTTCTTC.

This clone occurred once. The rearrangement joins TRBV11-2 to TRBJ1-1, with D possibly TRBD1 on 5 matching bases. V was shortened by 3 bases and J by 4 bases, with 9 bases between the two germline ends. From germline, CDR1 is SGHAT and CDR2 FQNNGV. The CDR3 covers 13 residues. The CDR3 sequence: CASSLDISTEAFF. Here the CDR3 DNA reads TGTGCCAGCAGCTTGGACATTTCCACTGAAGCTTTCTTT.

The chain combines TRBV7-2 with TRBJ2-3, with 8 nucleotides matching TRBD2. V lost 0 bases, J lost 1 base, and 6 bases stayed unmatched. The germline gives CDR1 SGHTA, CDR2 FQGNSA. The CDR3 has 17 residues. CDR3 nucleotide sequence: TGTGCCAGCAGCTTAGCGGCGGGAGGCTGGGGCACAGATACGCAGTATTTT. It translates to CASSLAAGGWGTDTQYF. Complete variable domain (other parts from reference TRBV7-2 and TRBJ2-3): GAGVSQSPSNKVTEKGKDVELRCDPISGHTALYWYRQSLGQGLEFLIYFQGNSAPDKSGLPSDRFSAERTGGSVSTLTIQRTQQEDSAVYLCASSLAAGGWGTDTQYFGPGTRLTVL.

This chain connects TRBV28 to TRBJ2-1; maybe TRBD1 (6 bases). Trimming took 3 bases from V and 4 from J, leaving 7 bases between them. This CDR3 is built from 13 residues. Germline V gene lookup returns CDR1 MDHEN and CDR2 SYDVKM. The CDR3 spells CASSLGQYNEQFF. CDR3 coding DNA: TGTGCCAGCAGTTTGGGACAATACAATGAGCAGTTCTTC.

J is TRBJ1-2 and V is TRBV19, with TRBD1 matching 7 bases. Germline CDR1 and CDR2: LNHDA and SQIVND (reference sequence). J was trimmed by 2 bases and V by 8 bases; bases with no gene match: 5. The CDR3 has 13 residues. The CDR3 region is CASQKGQNYGYTF. Here the CDR3 DNA reads TGTGCCAGTCAAAAGGGACAGAACTATGGCTACACCTTC.

J is TRBJ1-2 and V is TRBV6-1; no definite D call. Per germline, CDR1 MNHNS and CDR2 SASEGT. Trimming removed 1 base from V and 1 base from J, with 4 bases in between. The CDR3 extends over 13 amino acids. This chain's CDR3 is CASSEGSNYGYTF. In DNA form, the CDR3 reads TGTGCCAGCAGTGAAGGCAGTAACTATGGCTACACCTTC.